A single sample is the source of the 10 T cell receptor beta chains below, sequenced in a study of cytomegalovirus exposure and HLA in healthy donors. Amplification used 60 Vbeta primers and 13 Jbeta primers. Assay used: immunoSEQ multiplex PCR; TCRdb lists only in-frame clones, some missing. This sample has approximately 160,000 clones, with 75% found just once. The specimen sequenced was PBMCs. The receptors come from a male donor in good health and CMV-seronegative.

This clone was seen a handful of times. The CDR3 spells CASSYSRGARYGYTF. CDR3 DNA: TGTGCCAGCAGTTACTCACGGGGGGCCAGATATGGCTACACCTTC. V usage is TRBV6-5 and J usage is TRBJ1-2; a possible D gene is TRBD1 (6 bases). The germline V gene has CDR1 MNHEY and CDR2 SVGAGI. Trimming removed 0 bases from V and 5 bases from J, with 13 bases in between. The length of the CDR3 is 15 residues.

The CDR3 region is CASSPRDRGSYEQYF. CDR3 bases: TGTGCCAGCAGCCCCCGGGACAGGGGCTCCTACGAGCAGTACTTC. J is TRBJ2-7 and V is TRBV7-9; 10 nucleotides match TRBD1. Germline V gives CDR1 SEHNR, CDR2 FQNEAQ (reference sequence). V lost 5 bases and J lost 0; bases outside the gene matches: 4. There are 15 residues in the CDR3. Full variable domain (missing parts from reference TRBV7-9 and TRBJ2-7): DTGVSQNPRHKITKRGQNVTFRCDPISEHNRLYWYRQTLGQGPEFLTYFQNEAQLEKSRLLSDRFSAERPKGSFSTLEIQRTEQGDSAMYLCASSPRDRGSYEQYFGPGTRLTVT.

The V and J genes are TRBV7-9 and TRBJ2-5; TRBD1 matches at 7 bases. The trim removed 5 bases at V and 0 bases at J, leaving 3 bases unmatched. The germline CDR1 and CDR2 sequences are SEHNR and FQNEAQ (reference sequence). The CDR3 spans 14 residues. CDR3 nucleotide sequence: TGTGCCAGCAGCGGGGGACAGAACCAAGAGACCCAGTACTTC. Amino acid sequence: CASSGGQNQETQYF. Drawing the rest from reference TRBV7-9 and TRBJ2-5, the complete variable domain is DTGVSQNPRHKITKRGQNVTFRCDPISEHNRLYWYRQTLGQGPEFLTYFQNEAQLEKSRLLSDRFSAERPKGSFSTLEIQRTEQGDSAMYLCASSGGQNQETQYFGPGTRLLVL.

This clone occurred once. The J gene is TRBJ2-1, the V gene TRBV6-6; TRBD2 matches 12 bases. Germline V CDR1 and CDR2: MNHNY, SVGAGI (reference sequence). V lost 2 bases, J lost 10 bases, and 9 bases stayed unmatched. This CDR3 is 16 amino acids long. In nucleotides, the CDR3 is TGTGCCAGCAGTTACGGGGCTAGCGGGGGGGCCGAAGAGCAGTTCTTC. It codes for CASSYGASGGAEEQFF.

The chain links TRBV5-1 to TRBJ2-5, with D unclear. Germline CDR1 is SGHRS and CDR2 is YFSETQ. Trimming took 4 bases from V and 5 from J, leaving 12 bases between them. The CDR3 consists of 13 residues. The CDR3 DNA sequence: TGCGCCAGCAGCCTGAAAAGAGGCGAGACCCAGTACTTC. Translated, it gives CASSLKRGETQYF.

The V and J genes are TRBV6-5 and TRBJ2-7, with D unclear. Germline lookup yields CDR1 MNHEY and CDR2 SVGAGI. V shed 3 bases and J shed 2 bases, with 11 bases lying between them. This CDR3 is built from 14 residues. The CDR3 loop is CASSYGQRTYEQYF. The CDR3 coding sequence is TGTGCCAGCAGTTATGGGCAAAGAACCTACGAGCAGTACTTC.

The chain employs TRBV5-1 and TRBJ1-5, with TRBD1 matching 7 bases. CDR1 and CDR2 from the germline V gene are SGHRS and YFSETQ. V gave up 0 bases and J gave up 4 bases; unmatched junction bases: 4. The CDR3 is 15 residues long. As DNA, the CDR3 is TGCGCCAGCAGCTTGGAAGGGGGCGCGAATCAGCCCCAGCATTTT. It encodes CASSLEGGANQPQHF. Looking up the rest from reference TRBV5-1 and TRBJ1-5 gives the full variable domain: KAGVTQTPRYLIKTRGQQVTLSCSPISGHRSVSWYQQTPGQGLQFLFEYFSETQRNKGNFPGRFSGRQFSNSRSEMNVSTLELGDSALYLCASSLEGGANQPQHFGDGTRLSIL.

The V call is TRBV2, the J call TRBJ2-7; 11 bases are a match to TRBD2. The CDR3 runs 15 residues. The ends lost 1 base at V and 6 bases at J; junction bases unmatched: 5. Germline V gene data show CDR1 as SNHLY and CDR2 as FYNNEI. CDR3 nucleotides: TGTGCCAGCAGTGAAGGGAGACTAGCGGGATCCGAGCAGTACTTC. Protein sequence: CASSEGRLAGSEQYF.

CDR3 loop: CASSPYRGQSSYEQYF. The CDR3 nucleotides read TGTGCCAGCAGTCCGTACAGGGGCCAATCCTCCTACGAGCAGTACTTC. The chain uses TRBV28 and TRBJ2-7, with 7 nucleotides matching TRBD1. The CDR3 loop spans 16 amino acids. Trimming cost V 5 bases and J 0 bases; bases outside gene matches: 10. Germline V lookup: CDR1 MDHEN, CDR2 SYDVKM.

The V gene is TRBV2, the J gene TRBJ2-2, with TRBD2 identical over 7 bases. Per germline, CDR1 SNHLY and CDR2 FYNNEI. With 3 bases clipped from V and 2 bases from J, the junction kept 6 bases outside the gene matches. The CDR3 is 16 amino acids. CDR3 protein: CASSEQGLYNTGELFF. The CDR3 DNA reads TGTGCCAGCAGTGAGCAGGGACTATATAACACCGGGGAGCTGTTTTTT.